This T cell receptor beta chain is drawn from a study of graft-versus-host responses after intestinal transplantation. Study in general: As for transplant type, recipients had multivisceral, liver-intestinal, or isolated intestinal grafts. Recipients across the board were started on anti-thymocyte globulin induction, then kept on tacrolimus and steroids for about 3 years. Study-wide findings and caveats: Early post-transplant HvG declines were associated with peak circulating GvH clone levels.

Measured with immunoSEQ multiplex PCR; TCRdb has only the in-frame clones, and not every one. The table lists about 110,000 clones, approximately 93% of them singletons, with roughly 1.2% in the top ten. Turning to this clone: Its cognate antigen is unknown.

V lost 7 bases and J 0 bases, leaving 18 bases between the germline ends. CDR1 and CDR2 from the germline V gene are MDHEN and SYDVKM. This CDR3 comprises 16 residues. This sequence originates from a human donor who was the organ donor for an intestinal transplant. This chain connects TRBV28 to TRBJ2-5; D is possibly TRBD2 (6 bases). This specimen consisted of unstimulated CD8+ T cells sorted from spleen or lymph node cells, obtained before transplant. In DNA form, the CDR3 reads TGTGCCAGCAACGGGGGTTCGCTATTCTACCAAGAGACCCAGTACTTC. Protein: CASNGGSLFYQETQYF.